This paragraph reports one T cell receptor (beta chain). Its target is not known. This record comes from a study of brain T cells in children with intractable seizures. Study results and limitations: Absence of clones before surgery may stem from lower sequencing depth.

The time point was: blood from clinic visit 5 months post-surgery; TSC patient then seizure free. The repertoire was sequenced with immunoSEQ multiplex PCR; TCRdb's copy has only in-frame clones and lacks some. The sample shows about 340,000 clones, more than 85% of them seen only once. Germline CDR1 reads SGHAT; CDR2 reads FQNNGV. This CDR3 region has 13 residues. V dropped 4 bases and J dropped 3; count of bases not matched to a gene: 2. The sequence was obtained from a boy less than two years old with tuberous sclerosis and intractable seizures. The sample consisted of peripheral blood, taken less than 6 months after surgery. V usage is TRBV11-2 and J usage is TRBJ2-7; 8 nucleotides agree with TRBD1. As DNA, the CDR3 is TGTGCCAGCAGCTACGGACAGGGCTACGAGCAGTACTTC. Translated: CASSYGQGYEQYF. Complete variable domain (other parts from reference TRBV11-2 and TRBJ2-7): EAGVAQSPRYKIIEKRQSVAFWCNPISGHATLYWYQQILGQGPKLLIQFQNNGVVDDSQLPKDRFSAERLKGVDSTLKIQPAKLEDSAVYLCASSYGQGYEQYFGPGTRLTVT.